The T cell receptor beta chain under discussion was sequenced for a study of cytomegalovirus exposure and HLA in healthy donors. Germline lookup yields CDR1 SGDLS and CDR2 YYNGEE. J was trimmed by 1 base and V by 0 bases; bases with no gene match: 9. This CDR3 spans 17 amino acids. Amplification used 60 Vbeta primers and 13 Jbeta primers. Assay used: immunoSEQ multiplex PCR; TCRdb lists only in-frame clones, some missing. The top ten hold 0.2% to 0.25% of the sample, which has around 220,000 clones, less than 80% seen once. This clone has a single count. The source material was PBMCs. V and J are TRBV9 and TRBJ1-2, with 7 bases that match TRBD1. The receptor comes from a girl aged 2 to 10 in good health and CMV-seronegative. The CDR3 is CASSVGGGALVNYGYTF. DNA for the CDR3: TGTGCCAGCAGCGTAGGAGGGGGCGCTTTGGTTAACTATGGCTACACCTTC.